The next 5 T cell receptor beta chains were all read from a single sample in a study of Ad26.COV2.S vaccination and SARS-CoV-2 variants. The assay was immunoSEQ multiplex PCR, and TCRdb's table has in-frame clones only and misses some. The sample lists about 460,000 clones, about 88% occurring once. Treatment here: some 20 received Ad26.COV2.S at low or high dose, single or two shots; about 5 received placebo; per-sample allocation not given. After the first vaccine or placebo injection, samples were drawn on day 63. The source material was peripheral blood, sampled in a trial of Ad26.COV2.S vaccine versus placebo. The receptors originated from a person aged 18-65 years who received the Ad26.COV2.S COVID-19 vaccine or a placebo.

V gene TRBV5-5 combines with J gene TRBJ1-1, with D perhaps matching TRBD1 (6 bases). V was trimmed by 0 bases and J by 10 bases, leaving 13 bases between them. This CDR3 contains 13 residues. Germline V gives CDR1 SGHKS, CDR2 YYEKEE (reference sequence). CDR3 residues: CASSLGQVLGAFF. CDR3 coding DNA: TGTGCCAGCAGCTTGGGACAGGTGCTGGGAGCTTTCTTT.

The CDR3 nucleotides are TGTGCCAGCAGCCCGGGGAGCTCCTACAATGAGCAGTTCTTC. Residues: CASSPGSSYNEQFF. The genes are TRBV25-1 and TRBJ2-1; perhaps TRBD2 as D (5 bases). Deletions cut 6 bases from V and 0 bases from J, with 9 bases between. There are 14 residues in the CDR3. CDR1 MGHDK and CDR2 SYGVNS come from the germline V gene.

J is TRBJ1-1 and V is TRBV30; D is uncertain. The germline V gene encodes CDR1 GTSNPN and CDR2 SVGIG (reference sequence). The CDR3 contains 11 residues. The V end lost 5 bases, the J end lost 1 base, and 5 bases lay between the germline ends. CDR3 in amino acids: CAWGRNTEAFF. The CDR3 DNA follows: TGTGCCTGGGGGCGGAACACTGAAGCTTTCTTT.

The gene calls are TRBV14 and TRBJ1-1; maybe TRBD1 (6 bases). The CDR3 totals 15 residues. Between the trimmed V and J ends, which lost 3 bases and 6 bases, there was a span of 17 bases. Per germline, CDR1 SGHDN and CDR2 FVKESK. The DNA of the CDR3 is TGTGCCAGCAGCCATTTGACTGGGGGCGCTTCTGAAGCTTTCTTT. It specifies CASSHLTGGASEAFF.

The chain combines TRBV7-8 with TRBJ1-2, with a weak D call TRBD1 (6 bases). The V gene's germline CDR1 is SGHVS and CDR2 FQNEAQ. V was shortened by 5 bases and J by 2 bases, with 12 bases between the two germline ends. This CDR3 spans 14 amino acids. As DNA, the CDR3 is TGTGCCAGCAGCCCGAAAACAGGGAACTATGGCTACACCTTC. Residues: CASSPKTGNYGYTF.